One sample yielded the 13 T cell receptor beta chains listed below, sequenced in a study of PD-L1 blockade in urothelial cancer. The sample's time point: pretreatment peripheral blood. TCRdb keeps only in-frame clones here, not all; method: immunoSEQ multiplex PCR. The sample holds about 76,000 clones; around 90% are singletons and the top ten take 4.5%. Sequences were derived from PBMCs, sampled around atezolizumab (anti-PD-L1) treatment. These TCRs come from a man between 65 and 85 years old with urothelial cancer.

CDR3 residues: CASNGRGGLALDQETQYF. As DNA, the CDR3 is TGTGCCAGCAACGGACGTGGGGGACTAGCGTTGGACCAAGAGACCCAGTACTTC. The genes are TRBV9 and TRBJ2-5; 10 bases match TRBD2. Looked up from germline, CDR1 is SGDLS and CDR2 is YYNGEE. The junction had 14 bases not matched to a gene; V was cut back by 6 bases and J by 0 bases. This CDR3 comprises 18 residues.

CDR3 protein: CASSASGSYNEQFF. In nucleotides, the CDR3 is TGTGCCAGCAGTGCTAGTGGGTCCTACAATGAGCAGTTCTTC. The V call is TRBV7-3, the J call TRBJ2-1; no reliable D call. There are 14 residues in the CDR3. CDR1 and CDR2 from the germline V gene are SGHTA and FQGTGA. V shed 6 bases and J shed 1 base, with 10 bases lying between them. The full variable domain, completed using reference TRBV7-3 and TRBJ2-1, is GAGVSQTPSNKVTEKGKYVELRCDPISGHTALYWYRQSLGQGPEFLIYFQGTGAADDSGLPNDRFFAVRPEGSVSTLKIQRTERGDSAVYLCASSASGSYNEQFFGPGTRLTVL.

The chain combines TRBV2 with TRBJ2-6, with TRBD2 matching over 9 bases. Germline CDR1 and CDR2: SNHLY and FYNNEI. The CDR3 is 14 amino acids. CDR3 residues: CVSGSHSGANVLTF. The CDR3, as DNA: TGTGTTAGCGGGAGTCACTCTGGGGCCAACGTCCTGACTTTC.

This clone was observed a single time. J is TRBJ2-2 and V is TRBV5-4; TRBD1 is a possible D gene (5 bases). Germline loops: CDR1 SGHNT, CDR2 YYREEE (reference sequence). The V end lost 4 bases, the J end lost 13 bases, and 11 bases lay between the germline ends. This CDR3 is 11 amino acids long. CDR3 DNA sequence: TGTGCCAGCAGCCAGGGTAGGGGGCTGTTTTTT. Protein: CASSQGRGLFF.

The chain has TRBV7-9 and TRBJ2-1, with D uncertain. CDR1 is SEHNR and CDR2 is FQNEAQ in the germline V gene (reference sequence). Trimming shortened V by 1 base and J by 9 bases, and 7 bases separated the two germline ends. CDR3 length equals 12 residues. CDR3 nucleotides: TGTGCCAGCAGCTTAGTATCCAGTGAGCAGTTCTTC. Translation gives CASSLVSSEQFF.

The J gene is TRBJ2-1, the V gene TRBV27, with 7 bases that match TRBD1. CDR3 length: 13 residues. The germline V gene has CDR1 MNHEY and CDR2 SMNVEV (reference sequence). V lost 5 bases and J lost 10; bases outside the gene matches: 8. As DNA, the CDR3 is TGTGCCAGCAGTGCCCGTAGGGGGCCGGAGCAGTTCTTC. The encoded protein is CASSARRGPEQFF.

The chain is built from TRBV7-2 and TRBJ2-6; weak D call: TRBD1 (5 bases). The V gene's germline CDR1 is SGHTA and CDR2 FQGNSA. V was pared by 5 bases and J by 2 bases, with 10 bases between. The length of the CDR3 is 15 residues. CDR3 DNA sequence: TGTGCCAGCAGCCCACAGGCCCCTGGGGCCAACGTCCTGACTTTC. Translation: CASSPQAPGANVLTF.

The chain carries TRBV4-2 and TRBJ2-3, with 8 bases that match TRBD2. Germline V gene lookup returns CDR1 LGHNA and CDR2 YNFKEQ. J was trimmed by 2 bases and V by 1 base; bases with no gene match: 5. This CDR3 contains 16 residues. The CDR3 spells CASSQATREVTDTQYF. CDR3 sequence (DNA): TGTGCCAGCAGCCAAGCAACGCGGGAGGTCACAGATACGCAGTATTTT.

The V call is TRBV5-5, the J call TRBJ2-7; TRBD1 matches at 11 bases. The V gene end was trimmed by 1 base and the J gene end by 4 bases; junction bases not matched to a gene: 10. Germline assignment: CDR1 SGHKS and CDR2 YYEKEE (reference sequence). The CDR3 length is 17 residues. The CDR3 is CASSLTIGQGARYEQYF. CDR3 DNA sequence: TGTGCCAGCAGCTTGACTATAGGACAGGGGGCGCGTTACGAGCAGTACTTC.

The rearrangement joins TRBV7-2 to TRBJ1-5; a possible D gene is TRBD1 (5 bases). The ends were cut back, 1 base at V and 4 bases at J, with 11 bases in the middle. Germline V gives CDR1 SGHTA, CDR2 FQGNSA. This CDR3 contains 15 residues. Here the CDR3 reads CASSLEGLGNQPQHF. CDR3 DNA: TGTGCCAGCAGCTTAGAGGGGTTGGGGAATCAGCCCCAGCATTTT. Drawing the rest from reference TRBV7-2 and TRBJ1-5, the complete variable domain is GAGVSQSPSNKVTEKGKDVELRCDPISGHTALYWYRQSLGQGLEFLIYFQGNSAPDKSGLPSDRFSAERTGGSVSTLTIQRTQQEDSAVYLCASSLEGLGNQPQHFGDGTRLSIL.

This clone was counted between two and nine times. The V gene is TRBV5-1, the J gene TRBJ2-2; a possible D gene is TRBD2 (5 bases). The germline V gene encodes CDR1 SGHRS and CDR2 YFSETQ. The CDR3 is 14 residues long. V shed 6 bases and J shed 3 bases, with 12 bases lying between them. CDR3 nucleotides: TGCGCCAGCATGGAAGGGAGTTACACCGGGGAGCTGTTTTTT. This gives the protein CASMEGSYTGELFF.

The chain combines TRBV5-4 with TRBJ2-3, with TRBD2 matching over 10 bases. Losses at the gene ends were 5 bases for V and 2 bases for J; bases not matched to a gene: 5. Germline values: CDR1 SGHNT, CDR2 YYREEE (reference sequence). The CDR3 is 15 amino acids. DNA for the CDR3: TGTGCCAGCAGGGGAGCGGGAGGGGTCACAGATACGCAGTATTTT. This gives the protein CASRGAGGVTDTQYF.

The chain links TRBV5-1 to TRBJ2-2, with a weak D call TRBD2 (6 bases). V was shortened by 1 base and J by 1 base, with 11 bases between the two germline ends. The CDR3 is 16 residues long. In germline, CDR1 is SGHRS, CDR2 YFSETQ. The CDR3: CASSLSTSMNTGELFF. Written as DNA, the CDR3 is TGCGCCAGCAGCTTGTCTACTAGCATGAACACCGGGGAGCTGTTTTTT. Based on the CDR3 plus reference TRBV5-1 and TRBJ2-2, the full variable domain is KAGVTQTPRYLIKTRGQQVTLSCSPISGHRSVSWYQQTPGQGLQFLFEYFSETQRNKGNFPGRFSGRQFSNSRSEMNVSTLELGDSALYLCASSLSTSMNTGELFFGEGSRLTVL.